This T cell receptor (beta chain) was found in a study of T cells in Graves' hyperthyroidism and ophthalmopathy. Study findings and constraints: Ophthalmopathy was model-predicted a median around 6.7 months pre-onset.

A patient was excluded if there was uncontrolled infection, other autoimmune disease, pregnancy or lactation. Diagnostic decisions used clinical symptoms, serum thyroxine and TRAb, thyroid ultrasound and orbital computed tomography. Template material for amplifying TCR beta CDR3 regions consisted of RNA transcripts. The primer set for the first-round RT-PCR of the TCR CDR3 was HTBI. TCRdb re-derived calls from the multiplex PCR reads in MiXCR, one entry per CDR3 protein. Here the sample spans approximately 720,000 distinct CDR3 sequences, over 15% being singletons. This clonotype was counted between two and nine times. Antigen unknown. The clonotype comes from a woman between 50 and 59 years old with Graves' hyperthyroidism that later progressed to Graves' ophthalmopathy. The sequencing input was blood.

DNA of the CDR3: TGTGCCAGCTCTCCCCTCCGGGACAGGGGGCAGGAAAAACTGTTTTTT. Residues: CASSPLRDRGQEKLFF. This sequence joins TRBV18 and TRBJ1-4; TRBD1 agrees at 12 bases. Germline CDR1 is KGHSH and CDR2 is LQKENI. The CDR3 is 16 residues long. The trim removed 6 bases at V and 8 bases at J, leaving 10 bases unmatched.